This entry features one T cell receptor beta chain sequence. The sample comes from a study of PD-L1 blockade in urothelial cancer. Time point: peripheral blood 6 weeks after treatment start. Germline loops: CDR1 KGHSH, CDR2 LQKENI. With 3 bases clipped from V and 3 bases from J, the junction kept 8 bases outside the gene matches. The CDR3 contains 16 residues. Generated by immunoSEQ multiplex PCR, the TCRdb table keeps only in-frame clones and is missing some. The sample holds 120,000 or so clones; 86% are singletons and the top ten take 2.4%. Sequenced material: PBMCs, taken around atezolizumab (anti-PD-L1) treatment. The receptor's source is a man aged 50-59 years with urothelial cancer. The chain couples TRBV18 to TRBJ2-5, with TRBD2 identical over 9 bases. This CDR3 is CASSPFSGGVKETQYF. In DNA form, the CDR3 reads TGTGCCAGCTCACCGTTTAGCGGGGGTGTAAAAGAGACCCAGTACTTC.